What follows is one T cell receptor (beta chain) and its context. This entry belongs to a study of blood T cell repertoires in COVID-19. In the study overall: Acute and convalescent COVID-19 specimens originated in the United States, Italy and Spain. From T cells, B-cell-depleted T cells, or PBMCs came the material, which was cDNA or gDNA.

Those who participated ranged in age from about 18 to 89 years and resided in around 22 US areas. Source study methods: For nucleated cells, counts were estimated from reference gene primer amplification. Measured with immunoSEQ multiplex PCR; TCRdb has only the in-frame clones, and not every one. V, J and clone size reflect that table, while D and trimming were determined from the DNA. Here the sample spans 250,000 or so clones, 85% to 90% being singletons. The TCR originated in a woman in her twenties or thirties with acute COVID-19. The sequencing sample was made of PBMCs or T cells enriched from blood (not recorded which).

The CDR3 nucleotides are TGCGCCAGCAGCCCGGGACAGCCTTCCGGGACTAGCGGGAGGTACTACGAGCAGTACTTC. This encodes CASSPGQPSGTSGRYYEQYF. The genes are TRBV5-1 and TRBJ2-7; 15 positions agree with TRBD2. V lost 4 bases, J lost 3 bases, and 17 bases stayed unmatched. CDR1 and CDR2 (germline): SGHRS, YFSETQ. The CDR3 totals 20 residues.